These 21 T cell receptor beta chains were all obtained from the same sample, sequenced in a study of CD8+ T cells in alopecia areata. TCR sequencing used cDNA made by reverse transcription of extracted RNA. Method: immunoSEQ multiplex PCR; TCRdb's copy keeps in-frame clones and lacks some. The sample shows under 300,000 clones, 60% of them seen only once. This sample's treatment: oral pan-JAK inhibitor, 5-10 mg twice daily. The source was CD4+ T cells sorted from blood, collected around week 54, from a patient treated with tofacitinib. The source is a human donor with alopecia areata.

This chain links TRBV29-1 with TRBJ2-3; maybe TRBD1 (5 bases). The CDR3 extends over 13 amino acids. Trimming removed 4 bases at V and 2 bases at J, with 10 bases between. Germline values: CDR1 SQVTM, CDR2 ANQGSEA. CDR3 nucleotides: TGCAGCGTTGGACAGAAGCTCACAGATACGCAGTATTTT. Translation gives CSVGQKLTDTQYF.

The CDR3 reads CASSLQGSGANVLTF. The CDR3 region has the DNA TGCGCCAGCAGCTTGCAGGGTTCCGGGGCCAACGTCCTGACTTTC. The chain carries TRBV5-1 and TRBJ2-6; TRBD1 is a possible D gene (5 bases). The V end was cut by 1 base, the J end by 4 bases, with 9 bases between. Germline values: CDR1 SGHRS, CDR2 YFSETQ. This CDR3 comprises 15 residues.

The chain links TRBV6-5 to TRBJ1-2, with 7 bases identical to TRBD1. CDR1 MNHEY and CDR2 SVGAGI come from the germline V gene. The CDR3 totals 12 residues. The J segment lost 3 bases and the V segment lost 7 bases, leaving 2 bases of the junction unmatched. DNA of the CDR3: TGTGCCAGCAAGGGACAGTACTATGGCTACACCTTC. This codes for CASKGQYYGYTF.

This clone has only a few counts. The V and J genes are TRBV30 and TRBJ1-5; a possible D gene is TRBD1 (6 bases). This CDR3 has 14 residues. Trimming pared 1 base from V and 7 bases from J, leaving 14 bases between. CDR1 GTSNPN and CDR2 SVGIG come from the germline V gene (reference sequence). CDR3 protein: CAWSALQGTQPQHF. The CDR3 coding sequence is TGTGCCTGGAGTGCCCTTCAGGGGACGCAGCCCCAGCATTTT.

This clone was seen a handful of times. This rearrangement joins TRBV7-2 to TRBJ2-1; 11 positions match TRBD2. Trimming at V came to 2 bases and at J to 4 bases, leaving 4 bases not matched to a gene. The length of the CDR3 is 16 residues. The germline V gene encodes CDR1 SGHTA and CDR2 FQGNSA. Written as DNA, the CDR3 is TGTGCCAGCAGCTTAAGAACTAGCGGGGGTTACAATGAGCAGTTCTTC. This gives the protein CASSLRTSGGYNEQFF.

The rearrangement joins TRBV5-4 to TRBJ1-2; 8 nucleotides agree with TRBD1. V trimming: 4 bases; J trimming: 4 bases; junction bases outside the gene matches: 3. Germline V gives CDR1 SGHNT, CDR2 YYREEE (reference sequence). CDR3 length: 13 residues. This CDR3 is CASSRTGPYGYTF. CDR3 bases: TGTGCCAGCAGCCGGACAGGGCCCTATGGCTACACCTTC.

This clone was picked up one time. Other DNA sequences in the sample encode the same CDR3. The genes are TRBV20-1 and TRBJ2-5; no reliable D call. Trimming took off 1 base at V and 5 bases at J, with 5 bases between the two ends. Germline values: CDR1 DFQATT, CDR2 SNEGSKA (reference sequence). The CDR3 has 11 amino acids. CDR3 in DNA: TGCAGTGCTAGAGTCGGGGAGACCCAGTACTTC. Protein product: CSARVGETQYF.

The chain links TRBV10-2 to TRBJ2-7; 7 positions agree with TRBD2. Germline CDR1 WSHSY, CDR2 SAAADI. V gave up 11 bases and J gave up 2 bases; unmatched junction bases: 6. The CDR3 runs 12 residues. Written as DNA, the CDR3 is TGCGCCGGGGGGAGGGGCCCCTACGAGCAGTACTTC. Its protein product is CAGGRGPYEQYF.

Points on this clone: One end of the junction fails to match germline, which may point to a read error. The chain couples TRBV13 to TRBJ1-1; no clear D gene. This CDR3 comprises 12 residues. Germline CDR1 and CDR2: PRHDT and FYEKMQ (reference sequence). The CDR3 protein is CASSVGPTEAFF. The CDR3 nucleotides are TGTGCCAGCAGCGTAGGCCCCACTGAAGCTTTCTTT.

The rearrangement links TRBV2 to TRBJ1-1, with D hard to call. CDR3 length: 13 residues. The germline gives CDR1 SNHLY, CDR2 FYNNEI. V lost 6 bases and J lost 4, with 12 bases in between. The CDR3 reads CASSGIAGTEAFF. CDR3 in DNA: TGTGCCAGCAGCGGGATCGCCGGCACTGAAGCTTTCTTT.

The rearrangement links TRBV9 to TRBJ1-2; D not resolved. V was shortened by 0 bases and J by 0 bases, with 12 bases between the two germline ends. CDR3 length: 16 residues. Per the germline V gene, CDR1 is SGDLS and CDR2 is YYNGEE. As DNA, the CDR3 is TGTGCCAGCAGCGTAGATTTGACCGCGCCTAACTATGGCTACACCTTC. Encoded protein: CASSVDLTAPNYGYTF.

The V and J genes are TRBV27 and TRBJ2-1; D unclear. Trimming took off 3 bases at V and 7 bases at J, with 10 bases between the two ends. Germline CDR1 is MNHEY and CDR2 is SMNVEV (reference sequence). The CDR3 extends over 13 amino acids. The CDR3 loop is CASSFISGNEQFF. The DNA of the CDR3 is TGTGCCAGCAGTTTTATCTCGGGTAATGAGCAGTTCTTC.

The rearrangement uses TRBV5-1 and TRBJ2-3; no clear D gene. The V gene lost 5 bases and the J gene lost 0 bases, with 13 bases spanning the gap. CDR1 and CDR2 from the germline V gene are SGHRS and YFSETQ. This CDR3 is 15 amino acids long. The CDR3: CASSPWDASTDTQYF. Written as DNA, the CDR3 is TGCGCCAGCAGTCCCTGGGATGCTAGCACAGATACGCAGTATTTT.

This rearrangement joins TRBV27 to TRBJ2-5; a possible D gene is TRBD2 (7 bases). Trimming removed 3 bases from V and 5 bases from J, with 13 bases in between. The CDR3 consists of 14 residues. Germline CDR1 is MNHEY and CDR2 is SMNVEV (reference sequence). The CDR3 DNA sequence: TGTGCCAGCAGTTTTACCGGGGGGCGGGAGACCCAGTACTTC. It is translated as CASSFTGGRETQYF.

The chain links TRBV7-2 to TRBJ2-7; no clear D. Trimming removed 5 bases at V and 3 bases at J, with 17 bases between. This CDR3 is 15 amino acids long. CDR1 and CDR2 (germline): SGHTA, FQGNSA. CDR3 coding DNA: TGTGCCAGCAGCCTGGGCGGCCTTCGCAGCTACGAGCAGTACTTC. Translated: CASSLGGLRSYEQYF. The whole variable domain, filled in from reference TRBV7-2 and TRBJ2-7, reads GAGVSQSPSNKVTEKGKDVELRCDPISGHTALYWYRQSLGQGLEFLIYFQGNSAPDKSGLPSDRFSAERTGGSVSTLTIQRTQQEDSAVYLCASSLGGLRSYEQYFGPGTRLTVT.

This chain connects TRBV4-2 to TRBJ2-7; D not resolved. V gave up 0 bases and J gave up 5 bases, with 5 bases separating them. CDR1 is LGHNA and CDR2 is YNFKEQ in the germline V gene. CDR3 length: 12 amino acids. For the CDR3, the DNA is TGTGCCAGCAGCCAAGAATGGGACGAGCAGTACTTC. Its protein product is CASSQEWDEQYF.

This clone showed up just a few times. V gene TRBV7-9 combines with J gene TRBJ1-3; D gene unclear. The CDR3 spans 15 residues. In germline, CDR1 is SEHNR, CDR2 FQNEAQ (reference sequence). V was clipped by 1 base and J by 3 bases, with 10 bases between them. CDR3 sequence: CASSLEGLVGNTIYF. The CDR3 DNA reads TGTGCCAGCAGCTTAGAGGGCCTCGTTGGAAACACCATATATTTT.

This clone has only a few counts. The chain recombines TRBV21-1 with TRBJ2-4; TRBD1 was called by the table and not checked on the DNA. TRBV21-1 is noted as a pseudogene. This CDR3 has 18 residues. CDR3 protein: CASSKAHRGQGAKNIQYF. The CDR3 DNA follows: TGTGCCAGCAGCAAAGCCCACCGAGGACAGGGGGCGAAAAACATTCAGTACTTC.

Notes on this clone: The identical CDR3 is also encoded by other nucleotide sequences in the sample. This rearrangement joins TRBV29-1 to TRBJ1-2; a weak D match, TRBD1 (5 bases). V dropped 6 bases and J dropped 5 bases, with 10 bases sitting between them. The CDR3 is made up of 11 amino acids. Per the germline V gene, CDR1 is SQVTM and CDR2 is ANQGSEA. The CDR3 loop reads CSVGEAYGYTF. The CDR3 coding sequence is TGCAGCGTAGGGGAAGCGTATGGCTACACCTTC. Complete variable domain (other parts from reference TRBV29-1 and TRBJ1-2): SAVISQKPSRDICQRGTSLTIQCQVDSQVTMMFWYRQQPGQSLTLIATANQGSEATYESGFVIDKFPISRPNLTFSTLTVSNMSPEDSSIYLCSVGEAYGYTFGSGTRLTVV.

V gene TRBV10-3 combines with J gene TRBJ1-6; D remains ambiguous. Trimming removed 3 bases at V and 5 bases at J, with 11 bases between. Germline CDR1 ENHRY, CDR2 SYGVKD. The CDR3 length is 15 residues. DNA for the CDR3: TGTGCCATCAGTGACCAGGACGGGAATAATTCACCCCTCCACTTT. Translation gives CAISDQDGNNSPLHF.

Worth noting for this clone: The same CDR3 also results from other DNA sequences found in this sample. The V call is TRBV29-1, the J call TRBJ1-1; D gene uncertain. Per germline, CDR1 SQVTM and CDR2 ANQGSEA. The CDR3 sequence is 11 residues long. The V end was cut by 6 bases, the J end by 1 base, with 6 bases between. The CDR3 loop reads CSVSGNTEAFF. The CDR3 region has the DNA TGCAGCGTGAGTGGGAACACTGAAGCTTTCTTT.